These T cell receptor beta chains were read from a single sample in a study of blood T cell repertoires in COVID-19. Here immunoSEQ multiplex PCR was the method, and the copy in TCRdb shows in-frame clones only, minus some. The sample has 88,000 or so clones, roughly four fifths seen once. The sample taken for sequencing was peripheral blood. The receptors come from a man older than 75 with acute or convalescent COVID-19. CDR3s include the opening cysteine and the closing phenylalanine or tryptophan. D genes are given only for firm matches. Size tells how often a clone was seen (once, few, many) or the class of an expanded clone, and some rows leave it out.

- - TRBJ1-1 TRBV5-1 CASRSGENTEAFF TGCGCCAGCAGGTCAGGTGAGAACACTGAAGCTTTCTTT
TRBD1 - TRBJ1-5 TRBV6-1 CASSEGQAPGPQHF TGTGCCAGCAGTGAGGGACAGGCGCCGGGGCCCCAGCATTTT
TRBD2 - TRBJ2-3 TRBV7-3 CASSLSRKRGLGPNVDTQYF TGTGCCAGCAGCTTAAGTCGCAAGCGGGGACTAGGCCCCAACGTGGATACGCAGTATTTT
TRBD1 - TRBJ1-5 TRBV2 CASSGGDRGSQPQHF TGTGCCAGCAGTGGTGGGGACAGGGGATCTCAGCCCCAGCATTTT
TRBD1 few TRBJ1-3 TRBV27 CASSLSKGQGNTIYF TGTGCCAGCAGTTTATCGAAGGGACAGGGGAACACCATATATTTT
TRBD1 - TRBJ1-5 TRBV6-5 CASRTGGANQPQHF TGTGCCAGCAGAACAGGGGGCGCAAACCAGCCCCAGCATTTT
TRBD1 - TRBJ2-2 TRBV9 CASSVAGRGNFGELFF TGTGCCAGCAGCGTAGCGGGCAGGGGGAACTTCGGGGAGCTGTTTTTT
TRBD1 - TRBJ2-7 TRBV18 CASSPRQGTYEQYF TGTGCCAGCTCACCAAGACAGGGAACCTACGAGCAGTACTTC
- once TRBJ1-2 TRBV7-2 CASSLSGVNYGYTF TGTGCCAGCAGCTTATCCGGGGTTAACTATGGCTACACCTTC
- - TRBJ1-2 TRBV9 CASSVGQSDGYTF TGTGCCAGCAGCGTAGGGCAGTCCGATGGCTACACCTTC
- once TRBJ1-6 TRBV6-4 CASREQGANSPLHF TGTGCCAGCAGGGAACAGGGAGCTAATTCACCCCTCCACTTT
- - TRBJ1-3 TRBV9 CASSARQGRDGNTIYF TGTGCCAGCAGCGCACGGCAGGGGCGCGATGGAAACACCATATATTTT
TRBD1 - TRBJ2-5 TRBV6-5 CASSSQGAPQETQYF TGTGCCAGCAGTTCACAGGGGGCCCCGCAAGAGACCCAGTACTTC